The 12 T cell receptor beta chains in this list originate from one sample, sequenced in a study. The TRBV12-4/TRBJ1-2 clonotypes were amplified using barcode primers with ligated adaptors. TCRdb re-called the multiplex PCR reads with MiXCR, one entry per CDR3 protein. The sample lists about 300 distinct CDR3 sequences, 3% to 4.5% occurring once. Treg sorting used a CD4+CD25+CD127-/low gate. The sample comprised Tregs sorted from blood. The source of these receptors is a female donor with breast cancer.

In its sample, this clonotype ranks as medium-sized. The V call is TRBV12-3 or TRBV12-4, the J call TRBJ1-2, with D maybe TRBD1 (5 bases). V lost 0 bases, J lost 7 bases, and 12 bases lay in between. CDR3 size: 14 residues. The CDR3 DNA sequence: TGTGCCAGCAGTTTAGCGCCGAGGGGAGGTGGCTACACCTTC. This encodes CASSLAPRGGGYTF.

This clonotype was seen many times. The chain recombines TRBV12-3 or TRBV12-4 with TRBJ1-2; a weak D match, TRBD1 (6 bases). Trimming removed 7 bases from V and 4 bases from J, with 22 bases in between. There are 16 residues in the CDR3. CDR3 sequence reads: CASKRRLRDTSYGYTF. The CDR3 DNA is TGTGCCAGCAAACGCCGCCTTCGGGACACATCCTATGGCTACACCTTC.

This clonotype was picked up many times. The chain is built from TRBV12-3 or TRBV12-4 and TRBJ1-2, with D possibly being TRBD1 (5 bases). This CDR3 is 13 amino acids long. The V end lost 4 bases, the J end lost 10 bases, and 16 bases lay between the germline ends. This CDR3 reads CASSSPTGRSYTF. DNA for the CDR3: TGTGCCAGCAGTTCTCCTACGGGACGCTCCTACACCTTC.

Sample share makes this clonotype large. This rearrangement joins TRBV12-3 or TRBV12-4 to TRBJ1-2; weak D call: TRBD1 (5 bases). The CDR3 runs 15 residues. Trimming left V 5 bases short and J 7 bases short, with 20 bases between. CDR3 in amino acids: CASSPSGTWTGGYTF. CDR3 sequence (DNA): TGTGCCAGCAGTCCCTCCGGGACTTGGACGGGTGGCTACACCTTC.

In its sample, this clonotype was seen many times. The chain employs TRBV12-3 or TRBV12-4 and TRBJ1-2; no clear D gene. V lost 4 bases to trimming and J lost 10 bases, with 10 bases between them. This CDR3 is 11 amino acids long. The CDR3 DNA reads TGTGCCAGCAGTTACGGGCAAGCCTACACCTTC. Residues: CASSYGQAYTF.

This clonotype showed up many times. CDR3 sequence reads: CASSLGVWGYTF. The CDR3 bases are TGTGCCAGCAGTTTAGGGGTTTGGGGCTACACCTTC. This rearrangement joins TRBV12-3 or TRBV12-4 to TRBJ1-2, with no clear D. Trimming took 1 base from V and 8 from J, leaving 8 bases between them. The CDR3 loop spans 12 amino acids.

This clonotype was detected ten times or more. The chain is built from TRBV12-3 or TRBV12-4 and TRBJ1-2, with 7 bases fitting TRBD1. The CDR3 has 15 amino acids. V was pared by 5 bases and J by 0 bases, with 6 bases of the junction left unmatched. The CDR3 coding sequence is TGTGCCAGCAGTCTAGGGGACAGAGCTAACTATGGCTACACCTTC. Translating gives CASSLGDRANYGYTF.

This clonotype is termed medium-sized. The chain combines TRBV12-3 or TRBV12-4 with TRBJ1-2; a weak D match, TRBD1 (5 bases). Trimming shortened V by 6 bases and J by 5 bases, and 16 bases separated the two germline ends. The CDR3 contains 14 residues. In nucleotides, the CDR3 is TGTGCCAGCAGGGATACGGGACTGGTATATGGCTACACCTTC. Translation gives CASRDTGLVYGYTF.

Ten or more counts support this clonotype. CDR3 coding DNA: TGTGCCAGCAGACAGTTCTATGGCTACACCTTC. Amino acid sequence: CASRQFYGYTF. The rearrangement links TRBV12-3 or TRBV12-4 to TRBJ1-2; D remains unclear. V was trimmed by 6 bases and J by 4 bases, leaving 6 bases between them. The CDR3 runs 11 residues.

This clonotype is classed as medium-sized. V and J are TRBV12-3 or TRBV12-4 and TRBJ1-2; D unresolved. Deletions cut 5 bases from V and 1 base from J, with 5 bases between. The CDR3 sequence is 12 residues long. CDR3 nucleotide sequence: TGTGCCAGCAGTACCTATAACTATGGCTACACCTTC. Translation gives CASSTYNYGYTF.

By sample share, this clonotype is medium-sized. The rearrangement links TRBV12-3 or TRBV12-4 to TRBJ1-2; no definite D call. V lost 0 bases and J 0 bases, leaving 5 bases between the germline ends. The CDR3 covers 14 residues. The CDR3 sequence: CASSLAGANYGYTF. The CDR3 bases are TGTGCCAGCAGTTTAGCAGGAGCTAACTATGGCTACACCTTC.

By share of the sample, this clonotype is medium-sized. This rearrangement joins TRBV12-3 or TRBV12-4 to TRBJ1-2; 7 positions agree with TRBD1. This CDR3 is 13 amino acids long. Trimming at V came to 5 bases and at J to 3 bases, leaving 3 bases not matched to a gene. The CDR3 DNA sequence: TGTGCCAGCAGTCGAGACAGGGACTATGGCTACACCTTC. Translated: CASSRDRDYGYTF.